Listed below are T cell receptor beta chains from one sample, sequenced in a study of CD8+ T cells in alopecia areata. Generated by immunoSEQ multiplex PCR, the TCRdb table keeps only in-frame clones and is missing some. The data hold tens of thousands of clones, with 51% observed a single time. The sample taken for sequencing was NKG2D-high CD8+ T cells sorted from blood. The receptors originated from a human donor with alopecia areata. CDR3s leave out the opening cysteine and the closing phenylalanine or tryptophan. Clone size is given for some rows only: seen once, a few or many times, or a class if the clone is expanded.

CDR3 protein: ASSPGGQGPLPY; J gene: TRBJ2-7; clone size: NA; V gene: TRBV2; CDR3 length: 12
CDR3 protein: ASNGNEQF; J gene: TRBJ2-1; clone size: NA; V gene: TRBV2; CDR3 length: 8
CDR3 protein: ASSLAAETRGAF; J gene: TRBJ1-1; clone size: few; V gene: TRBV5-1; CDR3 length: 12
CDR3 protein: ASSFPHNTEAF; J gene: TRBJ1-1; clone size: few; V gene: TRBV7-9; CDR3 length: 11
CDR3 protein: ASSYQTQGLETQY; J gene: TRBJ2-5; clone size: NA; V gene: TRBV6-5; CDR3 length: 13
CDR3 protein: ASSHQANYGYT; J gene: TRBJ1-2; clone size: NA; V gene: TRBV14; CDR3 length: 11
CDR3 protein: ASSEFRGRGLAGTQETQY; J gene: TRBJ2-5; clone size: NA; V gene: TRBV2; CDR3 length: 18
CDR3 protein: ASSMRGTQPQH; J gene: TRBJ1-5; clone size: NA; V gene: TRBV27; CDR3 length: 11
CDR3 protein: ASNPGPAGYEQY; J gene: TRBJ2-7; clone size: few; V gene: TRBV28; CDR3 length: 12
CDR3 protein: SVDGGGDYEQY; J gene: TRBJ2-7; clone size: NA; V gene: TRBV29-1; CDR3 length: 11